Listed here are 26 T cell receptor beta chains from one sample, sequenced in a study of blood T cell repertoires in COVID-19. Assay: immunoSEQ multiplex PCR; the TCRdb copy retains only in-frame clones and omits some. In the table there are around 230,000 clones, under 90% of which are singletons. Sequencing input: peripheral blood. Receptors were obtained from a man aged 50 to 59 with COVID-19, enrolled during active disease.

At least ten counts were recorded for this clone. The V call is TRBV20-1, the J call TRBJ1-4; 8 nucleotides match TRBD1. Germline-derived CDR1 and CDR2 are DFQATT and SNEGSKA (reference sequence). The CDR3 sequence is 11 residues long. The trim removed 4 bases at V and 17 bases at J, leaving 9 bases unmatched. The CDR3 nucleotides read TGCAGTGCTAAAATCCCGGGACAGGTATTTTTT. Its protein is CSAKIPGQVFF.

The chain's CDR3 is CASSLAGGVDTQYF. The CDR3 nucleotides are TGTGCCAGCAGCCTAGCGGGAGGAGTAGATACGCAGTATTTT. The chain links TRBV11-3 to TRBJ2-3; TRBD2 matches at 11 bases. Trimming at V came to 5 bases and at J to 5 bases, leaving 3 bases not matched to a gene. The CDR3 runs to 14 residues. CDR1 and CDR2 from the germline V gene are SGHNT and YENEEA.

The CDR3 protein is CASSRVVYTEAFF. Here the CDR3 DNA reads TGTGCCAGCAGCCGGGTTGTGTACACTGAAGCTTTCTTT. The chain couples TRBV5-8 to TRBJ1-1; D unclear. This CDR3 has 13 residues. Germline CDR1 reads SGHTS; CDR2 reads YDEGEE. V gave up 4 bases and J gave up 3 bases, with 10 bases separating them.

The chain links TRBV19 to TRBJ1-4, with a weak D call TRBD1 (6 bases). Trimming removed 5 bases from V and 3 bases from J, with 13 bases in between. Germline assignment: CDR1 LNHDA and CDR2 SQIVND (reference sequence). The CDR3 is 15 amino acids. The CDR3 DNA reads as TGTGCCAGTAGTCCGGGGGGGGCCGCTAATGAAAAACTGTTTTTT. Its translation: CASSPGGAANEKLFF.

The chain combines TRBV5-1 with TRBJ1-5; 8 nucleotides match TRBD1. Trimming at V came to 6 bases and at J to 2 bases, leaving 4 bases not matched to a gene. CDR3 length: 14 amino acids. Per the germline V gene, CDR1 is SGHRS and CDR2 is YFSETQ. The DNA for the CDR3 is TGCGCCAGCAACTTACAGGGGGGCAATCAGCCCCAGCATTTT. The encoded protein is CASNLQGGNQPQHF.

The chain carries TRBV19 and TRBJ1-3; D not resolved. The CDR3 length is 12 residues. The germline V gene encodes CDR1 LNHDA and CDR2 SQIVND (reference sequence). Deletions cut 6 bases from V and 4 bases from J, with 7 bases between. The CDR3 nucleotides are TGTGCCAGTAGCACAGACGGAAACACCATATATTTT. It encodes CASSTDGNTIYF.

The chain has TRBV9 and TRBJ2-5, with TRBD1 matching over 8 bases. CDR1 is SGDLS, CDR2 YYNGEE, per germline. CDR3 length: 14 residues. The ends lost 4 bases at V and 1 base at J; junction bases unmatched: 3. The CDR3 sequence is CASSRTGSQETQYF. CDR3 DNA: TGTGCCAGCAGCCGGACAGGGTCCCAAGAGACCCAGTACTTC.

The CDR3: CASSTYGQSHEQYF. CDR3 DNA: TGTGCCAGCAGTACATACGGACAGAGCCACGAGCAGTACTTC. The chain joins TRBV27 to TRBJ2-7, with TRBD1 as a possible D gene (6 bases). The V and J ends lost 5 bases and 5 bases respectively, with 16 bases between them. There are 14 residues in the CDR3. Germline-derived CDR1 and CDR2 are MNHEY and SMNVEV (reference sequence).

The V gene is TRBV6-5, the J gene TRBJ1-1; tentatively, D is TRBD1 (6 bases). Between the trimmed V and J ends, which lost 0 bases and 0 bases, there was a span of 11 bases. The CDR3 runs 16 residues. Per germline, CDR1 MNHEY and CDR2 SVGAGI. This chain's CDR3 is CASSYSRDTMNTEAFF. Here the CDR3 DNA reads TGTGCCAGCAGTTACTCGAGGGACACCATGAACACTGAAGCTTTCTTT.

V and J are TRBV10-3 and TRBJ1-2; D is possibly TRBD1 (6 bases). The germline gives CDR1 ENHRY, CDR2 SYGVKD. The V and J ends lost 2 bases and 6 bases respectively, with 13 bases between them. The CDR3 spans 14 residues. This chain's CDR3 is CAISEAQGNHGYTF. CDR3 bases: TGTGCCATCAGTGAGGCCCAGGGGAATCATGGCTACACCTTC.

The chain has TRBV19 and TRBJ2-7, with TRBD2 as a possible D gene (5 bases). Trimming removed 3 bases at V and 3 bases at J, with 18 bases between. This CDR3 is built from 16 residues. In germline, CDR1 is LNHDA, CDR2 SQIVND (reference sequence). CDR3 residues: CASSIGRAPPLYEQYF. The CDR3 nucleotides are TGTGCCAGTAGTATCGGGCGGGCGCCCCCCCTCTACGAGCAGTACTTC.

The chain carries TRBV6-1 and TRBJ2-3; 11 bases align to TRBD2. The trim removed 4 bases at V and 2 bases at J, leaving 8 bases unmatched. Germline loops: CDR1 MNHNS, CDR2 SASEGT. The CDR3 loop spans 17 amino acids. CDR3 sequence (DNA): TGTGCCAGCAGTGCAATGGGACTAGCGGAGACCACAGATACGCAGTATTTT. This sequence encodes CASSAMGLAETTDTQYF.

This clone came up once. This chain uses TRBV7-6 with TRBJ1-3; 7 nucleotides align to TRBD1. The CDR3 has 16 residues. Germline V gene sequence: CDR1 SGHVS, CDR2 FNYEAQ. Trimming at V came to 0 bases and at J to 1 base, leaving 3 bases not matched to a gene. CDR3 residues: CASSLAARGSGNTIYF. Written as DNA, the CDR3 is TGTGCCAGCAGCTTAGCGGCCAGGGGGTCTGGAAACACCATATATTTT.

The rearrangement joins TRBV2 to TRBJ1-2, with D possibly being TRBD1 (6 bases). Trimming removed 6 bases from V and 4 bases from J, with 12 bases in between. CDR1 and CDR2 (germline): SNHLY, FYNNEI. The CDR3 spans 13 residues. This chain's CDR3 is CASRETGFYGYTF. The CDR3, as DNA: TGTGCCAGCAGAGAAACAGGGTTCTATGGCTACACCTTC.

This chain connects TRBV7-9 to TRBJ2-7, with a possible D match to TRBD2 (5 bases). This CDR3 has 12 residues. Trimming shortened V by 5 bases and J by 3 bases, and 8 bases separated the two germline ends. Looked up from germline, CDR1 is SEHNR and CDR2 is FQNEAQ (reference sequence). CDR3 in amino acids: CASSQGSYEQYF. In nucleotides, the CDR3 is TGTGCCAGCAGCCAAGGGAGCTACGAGCAGTACTTC.

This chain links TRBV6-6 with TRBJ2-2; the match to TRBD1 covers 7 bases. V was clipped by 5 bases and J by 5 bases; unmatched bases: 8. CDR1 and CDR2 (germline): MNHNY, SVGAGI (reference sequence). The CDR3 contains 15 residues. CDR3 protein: CASSTRQGATGELFF. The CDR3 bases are TGTGCCAGCAGTACCCGACAGGGAGCAACCGGGGAGCTGTTTTTT.

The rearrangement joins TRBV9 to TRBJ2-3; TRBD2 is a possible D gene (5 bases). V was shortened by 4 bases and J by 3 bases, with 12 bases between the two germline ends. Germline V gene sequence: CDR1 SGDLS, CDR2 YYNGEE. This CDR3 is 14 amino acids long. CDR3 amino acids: CASSSGRGTDTQYF. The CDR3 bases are TGTGCCAGCAGCTCCGGACGGGGAACAGATACGCAGTATTTT.

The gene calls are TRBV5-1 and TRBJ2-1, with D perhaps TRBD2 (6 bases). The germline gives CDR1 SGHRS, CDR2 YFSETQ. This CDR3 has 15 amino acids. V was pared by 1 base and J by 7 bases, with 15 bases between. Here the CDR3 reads CASSLTWDWHNEQFF. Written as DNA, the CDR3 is TGCGCCAGCAGCTTGACCTGGGACTGGCATAATGAGCAGTTCTTC.

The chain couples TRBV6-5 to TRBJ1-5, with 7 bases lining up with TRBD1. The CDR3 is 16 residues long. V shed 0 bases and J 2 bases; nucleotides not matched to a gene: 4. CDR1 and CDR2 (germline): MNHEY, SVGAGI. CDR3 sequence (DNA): TGTGCCAGCAGTTACTCCGGAACAGGGGGCAATCAGCCCCAGCATTTT. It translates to CASSYSGTGGNQPQHF.

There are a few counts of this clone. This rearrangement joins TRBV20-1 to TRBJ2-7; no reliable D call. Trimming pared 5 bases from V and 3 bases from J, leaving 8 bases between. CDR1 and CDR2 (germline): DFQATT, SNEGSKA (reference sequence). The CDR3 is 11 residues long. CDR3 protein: CSAQSLYEQYF. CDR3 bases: TGCAGTGCTCAAAGCCTCTACGAGCAGTACTTC.

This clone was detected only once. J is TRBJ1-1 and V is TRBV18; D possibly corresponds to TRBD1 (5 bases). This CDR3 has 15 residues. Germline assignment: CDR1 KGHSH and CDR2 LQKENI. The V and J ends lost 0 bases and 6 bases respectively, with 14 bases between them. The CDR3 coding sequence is TGTGCCAGCTCACCACCGGGGGACTGGCAGTCTGAAGCTTTCTTT. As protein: CASSPPGDWQSEAFF. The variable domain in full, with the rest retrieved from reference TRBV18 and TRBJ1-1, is NAGVMQNPRHLVRRRGQEARLRCSPMKGHSHVYWYRQLPEEGLKFMVYLQKENIIDESGMPKERFSAEFPKEGPSILRIQQVVRGDSAAYFCASSPPGDWQSEAFFGQGTRLTVV.

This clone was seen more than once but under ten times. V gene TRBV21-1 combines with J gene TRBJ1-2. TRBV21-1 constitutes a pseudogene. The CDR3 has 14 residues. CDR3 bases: TGTGCCAGCAGCAAAGAAAGCGGCAACTATGGCTACACCTTC. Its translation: CASSKESGNYGYTF.

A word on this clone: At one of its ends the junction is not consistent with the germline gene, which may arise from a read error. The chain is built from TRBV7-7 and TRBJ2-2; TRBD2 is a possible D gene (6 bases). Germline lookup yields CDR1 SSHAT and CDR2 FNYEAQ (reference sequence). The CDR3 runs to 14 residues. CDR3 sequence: CASSLEEGSGELFF. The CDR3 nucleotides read TGTGCTAGCAGCTTAGAGGAGGGTTCCGGGGAGCTGTTTTTT.

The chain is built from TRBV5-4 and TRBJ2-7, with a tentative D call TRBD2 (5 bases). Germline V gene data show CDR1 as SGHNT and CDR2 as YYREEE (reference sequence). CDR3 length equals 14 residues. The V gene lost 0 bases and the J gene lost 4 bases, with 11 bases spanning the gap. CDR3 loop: CASSLGAGGYEQYF. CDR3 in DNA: TGTGCCAGCAGCTTGGGGGCGGGTGGGTACGAGCAGTACTTC. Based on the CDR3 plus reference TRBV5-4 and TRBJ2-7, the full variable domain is ETGVTQSPTHLIKTRGQQVTLRCSSQSGHNTVSWYQQALGQGPQFIFQYYREEENGRGNFPPRFSGLQFPNYSSELNVNALELDDSALYLCASSLGAGGYEQYFGPGTRLTVT.

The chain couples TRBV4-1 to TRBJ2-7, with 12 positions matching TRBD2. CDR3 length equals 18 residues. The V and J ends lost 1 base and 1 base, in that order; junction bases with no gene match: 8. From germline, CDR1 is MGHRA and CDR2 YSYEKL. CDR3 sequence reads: CASSQVLVLAGGSYEQYF. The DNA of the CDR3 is TGCGCCAGCAGCCAAGTCCTGGTACTAGCGGGAGGATCCTACGAGCAGTACTTC.

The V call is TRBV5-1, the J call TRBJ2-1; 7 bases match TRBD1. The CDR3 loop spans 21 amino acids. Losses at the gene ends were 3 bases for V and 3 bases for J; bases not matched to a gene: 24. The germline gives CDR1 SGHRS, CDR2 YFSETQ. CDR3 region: CASSYGYFNQAGTENYNEQFF. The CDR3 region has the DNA TGCGCCAGCAGCTATGGATACTTTAATCAGGCCGGGACAGAAAACTACAATGAGCAGTTCTTC.